What follows is one TCR beta chain and its context. This entry belongs to a study of blood T cell repertoires in COVID-19. Whole-study context: The analysed material was cDNA or gDNA that came from T cells, B-cell-depleted T cells, or PBMCs.

In Seattle, patients joined the study during active infection and were tracked longitudinally. Study processing details: The assay estimated nucleated cells by amplifying reference gene primers. Only in-frame clones appear in the TCRdb table, and some are missing; sequencing was by immunoSEQ multiplex PCR. The V and J calls and the clone size are those of that table, but D and trimming were determined from the DNA. The sample has 150,000 to 200,000 clones; roughly nine tenths are singletons. This CDR3 spans 14 amino acids. Germline CDR1 and CDR2: MDHEN and SYDVKM. Trimming took 5 bases from V and 6 from J; bases not matched to a gene: 6.

Specimen: peripheral blood. The clonotype originates from an older woman with COVID-19, enrolled during active disease. The rearrangement joins TRBV28 to TRBJ2-2, with 7 bases lining up with TRBD1. This CDR3 is CASSPRTGPGELFF. The CDR3 DNA is TGTGCCAGCAGTCCGCGGACAGGCCCCGGGGAGCTGTTTTTT.